Following are 24 T cell receptor beta chains from one sample sequenced in a study of cytomegalovirus exposure and HLA in healthy donors. The PCR used 60 Vbeta and 13 Jbeta primers. Profiling relied on immunoSEQ multiplex PCR, and the TCRdb table lists in-frame clones only, not all of them. This repertoire shows about 200,000 clones, roughly 77% found once; its top ten account for around 0.42%. The sequencing input was PBMCs. The receptors stem from a male donor in good health and CMV-seropositive.

The chain joins TRBV7-6 to TRBJ2-1; D call uncertain. V was clipped by 4 bases and J by 7 bases, with 11 bases between them. Germline V gene sequence: CDR1 SGHVS, CDR2 FNYEAQ. CDR3 length: 13 amino acids. CDR3 loop: CASSSTLENEQFF. CDR3 nucleotides: TGTGCCAGCAGCTCCACGCTAGAGAATGAGCAGTTCTTC.

The V call is TRBV10-3, the J call TRBJ1-2; no clear D gene. The germline V and J ends were trimmed by 6 bases and 7 bases, with 15 bases remaining between them. This CDR3 contains 13 residues. CDR1 and CDR2 (germline): ENHRY, SYGVKD. CDR3 nucleotide sequence: TGTGCCATCAGCCAGAGCGCCAACGGTGGCTACACCTTC. Amino acid sequence: CAISQSANGGYTF.

The chain links TRBV5-1 to TRBJ2-2, with D tentatively TRBD1 (5 bases). The CDR3 contains 13 residues. The germline CDR1 and CDR2 sequences are SGHRS and YFSETQ. Trimming removed 5 bases at V and 4 bases at J, with 9 bases between. CDR3 nucleotides: TGCGCCAGCAGGACAGACTTCACCGGGGAGCTGTTTTTT. Translated: CASRTDFTGELFF. The whole variable domain, filled in from reference TRBV5-1 and TRBJ2-2, reads KAGVTQTPRYLIKTRGQQVTLSCSPISGHRSVSWYQQTPGQGLQFLFEYFSETQRNKGNFPGRFSGRQFSNSRSEMNVSTLELGDSALYLCASRTDFTGELFFGEGSRLTVL.

This chain links TRBV18 with TRBJ2-2; no definite D call. This CDR3 contains 14 residues. Germline V gene sequence: CDR1 KGHSH, CDR2 LQKENI. V shed 6 bases and J shed 4 bases, with 12 bases lying between them. In DNA, the CDR3 is TGTGCCAGCTCCGGTCTAATTGGCACCGGGGAGCTGTTTTTT. It codes for CASSGLIGTGELFF.

This clone was seen only a few times. The rearrangement uses TRBV7-2 and TRBJ2-2, with D perhaps matching TRBD1 (6 bases). This CDR3 has 11 amino acids. Trimming removed 4 bases from V and 14 bases from J, with 11 bases in between. Germline CDR1 and CDR2: SGHTA and FQGNSA. The CDR3 region has the DNA TGTGCCAGCAGCTCAACAGGGAATCTGTTTTTT. The encoded protein is CASSSTGNLFF. The full variable domain, in which reference TRBV7-2 and TRBJ2-2 provide the parts outside the CDR3, is GAGVSQSPSNKVTEKGKDVELRCDPISGHTALYWYRQSLGQGLEFLIYFQGNSAPDKSGLPSDRFSAERTGGSVSTLTIQRTQQEDSAVYLCASSSTGNLFFGEGSRLTVL.

This chain connects TRBV9 to TRBJ1-1; maybe TRBD1 (6 bases). Trimming cost V 0 bases and J 1 base, with 10 bases left between them. This CDR3 comprises 15 residues. The germline CDR1 and CDR2 sequences are SGDLS and YYNGEE. CDR3 sequence (DNA): TGTGCCAGCAGCGTAGCTCCGGACAGGAACACTGAAGCTTTCTTT. This translates into CASSVAPDRNTEAFF.

The V gene is TRBV6-5, the J gene TRBJ2-1, with D hard to call. This CDR3 region has 13 residues. Trimming took off 2 bases at V and 7 bases at J, with 9 bases between the two ends. Germline CDR1 is MNHEY and CDR2 is SVGAGI. CDR3 DNA sequence: TGTGCCAGCAGTTACCCGTCTAGTAATGAGCAGTTCTTC. This sequence encodes CASSYPSSNEQFF.

V is TRBV30 and J is TRBJ1-4, with TRBD1 identical over 8 bases. This CDR3 contains 13 residues. V lost 8 bases to trimming and J lost 3 bases; unmatched junction nucleotides: 5. Germline CDR1 GTSNPN, CDR2 SVGIG (reference sequence). This CDR3 is CAGSQGANEKLFF. The CDR3 DNA reads TGTGCCGGGTCACAGGGGGCTAATGAAAAACTGTTTTTT.

About this clone: Other DNA sequences in this specimen translate into the identical CDR3. J is TRBJ2-7 and V is TRBV9; a possible D gene is TRBD1 (5 bases). CDR1 is SGDLS, CDR2 YYNGEE, per germline. This CDR3 has 14 residues. The V and J ends lost 0 bases and 1 base respectively, with 8 bases between them. The CDR3 here is CASSVEDSSYEQYF. The CDR3 nucleotides read TGTGCCAGCAGCGTAGAAGACAGTTCCTACGAGCAGTACTTC.

The gene calls are TRBV7-6 and TRBJ2-7; D perhaps matches TRBD1 (6 bases). The V and J ends lost 5 bases and 6 bases respectively, with 20 bases between them. The CDR3 sequence is 15 residues long. Germline CDR1 and CDR2: SGHVS and FNYEAQ. The CDR3 DNA sequence: TGTGCCAGCAGCGCACTCCACTACAGGGTCAGCGAGCAGTACTTC. The encoded protein is CASSALHYRVSEQYF.

The chain has TRBV28 and TRBJ2-5, with TRBD2 matching over 11 bases. The CDR3 is 15 amino acids. The V and J ends lost 4 bases and 9 bases, in that order; junction bases with no gene match: 10. Germline V CDR1 and CDR2: MDHEN, SYDVKM. The CDR3 DNA follows: TGTGCCAGCAGTTCTGGGACTAGCGGACTTGGCGCCCAGTACTTC. This sequence encodes CASSSGTSGLGAQYF.

The chain couples TRBV27 to TRBJ1-4; D is uncertain. CDR1 MNHEY and CDR2 SMNVEV come from the germline V gene (reference sequence). Trimming took off 3 bases at V and 7 bases at J, with 15 bases between the two ends. The length of the CDR3 is 15 residues. The CDR3 loop reads CASSLRSQTGEKLFF. The CDR3 nucleotides are TGTGCCAGCAGTTTGAGGTCCCAAACGGGTGAAAAACTGTTTTTT.

The chain carries TRBV6-6 and TRBJ2-7, with TRBD1 as a possible D gene (6 bases). Per the germline V gene, CDR1 is MNHNY and CDR2 is SVGAGI (reference sequence). V lost 3 bases to trimming and J lost 6 bases, with 15 bases between them. The CDR3 loop spans 14 amino acids. The CDR3 loop reads CASSYSAGESEQYF. In DNA form, the CDR3 reads TGTGCCAGCAGTTATTCGGCAGGGGAAAGCGAGCAGTACTTC.

This chain links TRBV11-2 with TRBJ1-2; D is uncertain. The V end was cut by 1 base, the J end by 7 bases, with 13 bases between. In germline, CDR1 is SGHAT, CDR2 FQNNGV. CDR3 length: 14 amino acids. CDR3 amino acids: CASSLASGMAGYTF. CDR3 DNA: TGTGCCAGCAGCTTAGCTTCGGGGATGGCTGGCTACACCTTC.

This clone was seen a handful of times. The chain employs TRBV6-6 and TRBJ2-1; TRBD2 matches 8 bases. The CDR3 spans 16 residues. Germline V gene data show CDR1 as MNHNY and CDR2 as SVGAGI (reference sequence). V lost 4 bases and J lost 10; bases outside the gene matches: 15. The CDR3 sequence: CASSSHIGEREIEQFF. In DNA, the CDR3 is TGTGCCAGCAGTTCCCACATAGGAGAGCGGGAGATCGAGCAGTTCTTC.

CDR3 DNA sequence: TGTGCCAGTAGGGTAGGAGTCGACAGTTCAGAGCAGTACTTC. The encoded protein is CASRVGVDSSEQYF. The rearrangement uses TRBV19 and TRBJ2-4; a weak D match, TRBD1 (5 bases). With 6 bases removed from V and 13 bases from J, the gap between germline ends came to 22 bases. The CDR3 contains 14 residues. CDR1 is LNHDA and CDR2 is SQIVND in the germline V gene (reference sequence).

The rearrangement uses TRBV2 and TRBJ1-1; 8 bases agree with TRBD1. Germline CDR1 SNHLY, CDR2 FYNNEI. Trimming at V came to 4 bases and at J to 3 bases, leaving 1 base not matched to a gene. The CDR3 spans 13 residues. The CDR3 DNA is TGTGCCAGCAGTGGGACAGGGCACACTGAAGCTTTCTTT. Protein: CASSGTGHTEAFF.

The gene calls are TRBV30 and TRBJ2-3; 8 positions match TRBD2. Germline-derived CDR1 and CDR2 are GTSNPN and SVGIG (reference sequence). The CDR3 consists of 14 residues. V lost 3 bases, J lost 5 bases, and 7 bases stayed unmatched. This CDR3 reads CAWRASGWGDTQYF. The CDR3 DNA reads as TGTGCCTGGAGGGCTAGCGGGTGGGGAGATACGCAGTATTTT. Combining the CDR3 with reference TRBV30 and TRBJ2-3 gives the whole variable domain SQTIHQWPATLVQPVGSPLSLECTVEGTSNPNLYWYRQAAGRGLQLLFYSVGIGQISSEVPQNLSASRPQDRQFILSSKKLLLSDSGFYLCAWRASGWGDTQYFGPGTRLTVL.

The chain couples TRBV7-2 to TRBJ2-7, with 14 bases lining up with TRBD2. This CDR3 comprises 15 residues. V was clipped by 5 bases and J by 7 bases; unmatched bases: 7. Germline CDR1 SGHTA, CDR2 FQGNSA. CDR3 nucleotides: TGTGCCAGCAGCGCGGGACTAGCGGGAGTCGGGGAGCAGTACTTC. Protein sequence: CASSAGLAGVGEQYF.

In this sample, this clone turned up once. The chain couples TRBV30 to TRBJ2-1; no reliable D call. The CDR3 is made up of 14 amino acids. CDR1 is GTSNPN and CDR2 is SVGIG in the germline V gene (reference sequence). V was cut by 0 bases and J by 7 bases, with 13 bases left in between. Here the CDR3 DNA reads TGTGCCTGGAGTGTTACCAGGAATAGGAATGAGCAGTTCTTC. This gives the protein CAWSVTRNRNEQFF. Full variable domain (remainder filled in from reference TRBV30 and TRBJ2-1): SQTIHQWPATLVQPVGSPLSLECTVEGTSNPNLYWYRQAAGRGLQLLFYSVGIGQISSEVPQNLSASRPQDRQFILSSKKLLLSDSGFYLCAWSVTRNRNEQFFGPGTRLTVL.

Worth noting for this clone: Additional DNA sequences in this sample encode the identical CDR3. The chain combines TRBV27 with TRBJ2-2, with D hard to call. Per the germline V gene, CDR1 is MNHEY and CDR2 is SMNVEV (reference sequence). V lost 6 bases to trimming and J lost 2 bases, with 4 bases between them. This CDR3 is built from 12 residues. In nucleotides, the CDR3 is TGTGCCAGCAGCTTTAACACCGGGGAGCTGTTTTTT. Its translation is CASSFNTGELFF.

The chain combines TRBV7-3 with TRBJ2-2; TRBD2 is a possible D gene (5 bases). This CDR3 has 15 amino acids. Germline V gives CDR1 SGHTA, CDR2 FQGTGA. V shed 3 bases and J shed 3 bases, with 11 bases lying between them. The CDR3 DNA reads TGTGCCAGCAGCTTGATAAGCGGAGACACCGGGGAGCTGTTTTTT. Amino acid sequence: CASSLISGDTGELFF.

V usage is TRBV5-4 and J usage is TRBJ2-7; 9 nucleotides align to TRBD2. V was clipped by 7 bases and J by 5 bases; unmatched bases: 7. Germline V gives CDR1 SGHNT, CDR2 YYREEE (reference sequence). This CDR3 is built from 13 residues. The CDR3 here is CASAQAGGDEQYF. The CDR3 DNA reads TGTGCCAGCGCGCAAGCGGGAGGCGACGAGCAGTACTTC.

The chain joins TRBV7-9 to TRBJ2-3; a possible D gene is TRBD1 (6 bases). CDR1 is SEHNR and CDR2 is FQNEAQ in the germline V gene (reference sequence). The CDR3 is made up of 15 amino acids. Trimming left V 2 bases short and J 6 bases short, with 15 bases between. The CDR3 DNA sequence: TGTGCCAGCAGCTTATCTGGGGGCGCGTTGGATACGCAGTATTTT. It codes for CASSLSGGALDTQYF.